This T cell receptor beta chain derives from a study of OX40 agonist ivuxolimab in advanced cancers. Study-wide background: Patients received intravenous ivuxolimab every 2 weeks at 0.01 to 10 mg/kg. Overall study findings and caveats: On average, CD8+ T cells had more expanded clones than CD4+. Doses of 0.1 to 3.0 mg/kg were accompanied by clonal expansion of CD4+ and CD8+ blood T cells by week 6. Which antigen the expanded peripheral T cells recognized is unknown.

This table comes from immunoSEQ multiplex PCR, and its TCRdb copy is limited to in-frame clones, with some not included. The sample comprises 70,000 to 100,000 clones, approximately 81% of which are singletons, and 1.1% rests with the top ten. Worth noting for this clone: Its matching antigen is unknown.

This CDR3 has 12 residues. The V gene's germline CDR1 is SGHNT and CDR2 YENEEA. V dropped 1 base and J dropped 8 bases, with 8 bases sitting between them. The sequence derives from an adult with an advanced solid tumor such as melanoma, head and neck, liver or kidney cancer. The rearrangement uses TRBV11-3 and TRBJ1-1; tentative D call: TRBD1 (5 bases). Material: CD4+ or CD8+ T cells sorted from blood, obtained in a trial of the OX40 agonist ivuxolimab. The CDR3 region is CASSLGSGEAFF. The CDR3 region has the DNA TGTGCCAGCAGCTTAGGATCAGGGGAAGCTTTCTTT.